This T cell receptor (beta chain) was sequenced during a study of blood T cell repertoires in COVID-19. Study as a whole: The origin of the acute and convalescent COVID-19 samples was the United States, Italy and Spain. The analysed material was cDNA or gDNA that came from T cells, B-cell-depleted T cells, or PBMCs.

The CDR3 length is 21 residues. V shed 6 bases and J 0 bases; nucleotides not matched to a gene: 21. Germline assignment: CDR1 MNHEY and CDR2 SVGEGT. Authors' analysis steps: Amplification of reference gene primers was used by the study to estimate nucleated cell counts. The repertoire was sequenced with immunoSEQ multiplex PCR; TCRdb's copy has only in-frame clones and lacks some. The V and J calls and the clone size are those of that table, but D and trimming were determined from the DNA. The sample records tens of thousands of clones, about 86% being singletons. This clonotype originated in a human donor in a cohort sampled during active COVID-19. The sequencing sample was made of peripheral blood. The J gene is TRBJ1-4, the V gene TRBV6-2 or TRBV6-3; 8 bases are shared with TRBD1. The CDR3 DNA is TGTGCCAGCAGCAGAAGGGGCGAGACAGGGGCGCGAGATGCAACTAATGAAAAACTGTTTTTT. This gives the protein CASSRRGETGARDATNEKLFF.